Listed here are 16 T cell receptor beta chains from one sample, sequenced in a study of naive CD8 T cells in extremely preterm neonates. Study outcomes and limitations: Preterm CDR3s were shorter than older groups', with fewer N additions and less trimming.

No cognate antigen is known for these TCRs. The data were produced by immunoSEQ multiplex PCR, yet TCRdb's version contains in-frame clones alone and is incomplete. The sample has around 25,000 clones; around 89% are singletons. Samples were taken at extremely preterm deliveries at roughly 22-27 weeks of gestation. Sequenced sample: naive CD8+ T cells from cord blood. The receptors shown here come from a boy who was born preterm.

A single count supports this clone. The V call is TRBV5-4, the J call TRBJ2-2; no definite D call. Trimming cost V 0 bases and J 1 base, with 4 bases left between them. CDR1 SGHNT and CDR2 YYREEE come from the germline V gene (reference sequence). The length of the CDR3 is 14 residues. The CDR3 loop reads CASSLGQNTGELFF. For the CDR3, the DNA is TGTGCCAGCAGCTTGGGACAGAACACCGGGGAGCTGTTTTTT.

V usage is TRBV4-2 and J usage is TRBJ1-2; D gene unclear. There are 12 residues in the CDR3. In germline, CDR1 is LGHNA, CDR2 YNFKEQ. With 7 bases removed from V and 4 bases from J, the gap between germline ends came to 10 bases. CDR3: CASTYSAYGYTF. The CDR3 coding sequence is TGTGCCAGCACCTACAGTGCCTATGGCTACACCTTC.

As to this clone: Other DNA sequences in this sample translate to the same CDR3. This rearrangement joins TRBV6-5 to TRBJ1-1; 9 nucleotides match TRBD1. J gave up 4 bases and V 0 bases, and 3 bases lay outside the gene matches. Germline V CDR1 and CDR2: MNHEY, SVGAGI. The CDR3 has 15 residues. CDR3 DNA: TGTGCCAGCAGTTACTCCGGGACAGGGTCCACTGAAGCTTTCTTT. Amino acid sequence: CASSYSGTGSTEAFF.

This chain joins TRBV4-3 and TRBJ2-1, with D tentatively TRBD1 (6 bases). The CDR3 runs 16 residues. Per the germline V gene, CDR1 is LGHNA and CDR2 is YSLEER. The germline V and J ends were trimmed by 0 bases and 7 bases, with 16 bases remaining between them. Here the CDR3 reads CASSQDGRGWGNEQFF. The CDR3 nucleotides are TGCGCCAGCAGCCAAGACGGCAGGGGATGGGGGAATGAGCAGTTCTTC.

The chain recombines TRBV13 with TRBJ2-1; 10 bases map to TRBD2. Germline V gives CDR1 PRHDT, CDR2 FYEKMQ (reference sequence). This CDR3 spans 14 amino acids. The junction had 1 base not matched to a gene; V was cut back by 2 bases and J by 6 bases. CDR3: CASSLPSGGNEQFF. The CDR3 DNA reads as TGTGCCAGCAGCTTACCTAGCGGGGGCAATGAGCAGTTCTTC.

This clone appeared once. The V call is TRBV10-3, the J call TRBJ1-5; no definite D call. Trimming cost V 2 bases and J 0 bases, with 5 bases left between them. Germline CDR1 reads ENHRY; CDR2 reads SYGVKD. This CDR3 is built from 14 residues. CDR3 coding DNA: TGTGCCATCAGTGAGGGATATAGCAATCAGCCCCAGCATTTT. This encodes CAISEGYSNQPQHF.

DNA of the CDR3: TGTGCCAGCAGCTCCTCTAGGGGCAATGAGCAGTTCTTC. Amino acid sequence: CASSSSRGNEQFF. This rearrangement joins TRBV5-4 to TRBJ2-1; a possible D gene is TRBD1 (5 bases). There are 13 residues in the CDR3. Looked up from germline, CDR1 is SGHNT and CDR2 is YYREEE (reference sequence). V was cut by 3 bases and J by 6 bases, with 10 bases left in between.

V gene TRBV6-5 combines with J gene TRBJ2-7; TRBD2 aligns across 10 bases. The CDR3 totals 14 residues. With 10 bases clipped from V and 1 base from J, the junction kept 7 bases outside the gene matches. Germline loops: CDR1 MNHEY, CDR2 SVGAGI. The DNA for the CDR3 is TGTGCCACCCAGCGGGGGGGGCAGTCCTACGAGCAGTACTTC. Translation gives CATQRGGQSYEQYF.

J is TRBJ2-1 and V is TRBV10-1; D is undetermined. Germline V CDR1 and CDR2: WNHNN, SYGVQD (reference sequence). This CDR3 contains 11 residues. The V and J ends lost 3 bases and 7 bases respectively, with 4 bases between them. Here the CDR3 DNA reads TGCGCCAGCAGTGACAGGAATGAGCAGTTCTTC. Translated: CASSDRNEQFF.

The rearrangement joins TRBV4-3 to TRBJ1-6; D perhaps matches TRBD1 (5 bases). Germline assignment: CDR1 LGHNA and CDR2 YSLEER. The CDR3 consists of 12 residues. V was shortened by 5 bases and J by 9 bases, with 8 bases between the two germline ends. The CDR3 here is CASSKRGSPLHF. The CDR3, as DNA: TGCGCCAGCAGCAAGAGGGGTTCACCCCTCCACTTT.

The CDR3 region is CAISESPYEQYF. CDR3 in DNA: TGTGCCATCAGTGAGTCCCCCTACGAGCAGTACTTC. This chain links TRBV10-3 with TRBJ2-7; D remains unclear. This CDR3 has 12 amino acids. In germline, CDR1 is ENHRY, CDR2 SYGVKD. V was trimmed by 0 bases and J by 2 bases, leaving 2 bases between them.

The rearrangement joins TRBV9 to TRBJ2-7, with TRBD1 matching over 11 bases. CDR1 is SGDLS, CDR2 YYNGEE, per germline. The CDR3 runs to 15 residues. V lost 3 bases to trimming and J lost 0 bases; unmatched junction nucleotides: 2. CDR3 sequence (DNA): TGTGCCAGCAGCGCCGGGACAGGGGGCTCCTACGAGCAGTACTTC. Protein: CASSAGTGGSYEQYF.

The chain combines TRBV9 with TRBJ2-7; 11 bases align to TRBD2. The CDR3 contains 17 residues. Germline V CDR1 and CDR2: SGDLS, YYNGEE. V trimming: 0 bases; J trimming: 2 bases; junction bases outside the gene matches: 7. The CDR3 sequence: CASSVGSGGATAYEQYF. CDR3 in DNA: TGTGCCAGCAGCGTAGGTAGCGGGGGGGCCACAGCCTACGAGCAGTACTTC.

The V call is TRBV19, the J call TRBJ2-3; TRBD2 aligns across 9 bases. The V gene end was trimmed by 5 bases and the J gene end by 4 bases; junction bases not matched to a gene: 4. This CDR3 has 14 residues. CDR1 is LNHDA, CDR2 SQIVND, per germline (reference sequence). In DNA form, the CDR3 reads TGTGCCAGTAGTTTTAGCGGGGGCGCAGATACGCAGTATTTT. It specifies CASSFSGGADTQYF. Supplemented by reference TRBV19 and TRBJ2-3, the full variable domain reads DGGITQSPKYLFRKEGQNVTLSCEQNLNHDAMYWYRQDPGQGLRLIYYSQIVNDFQKGDIAEGYSVSREKKESFPLTVTSAQKNPTAFYLCASSFSGGADTQYFGPGTRLTVL.

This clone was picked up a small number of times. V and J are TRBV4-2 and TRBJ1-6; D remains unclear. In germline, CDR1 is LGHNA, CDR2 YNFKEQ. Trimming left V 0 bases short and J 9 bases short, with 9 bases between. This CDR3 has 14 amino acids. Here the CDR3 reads CASSQEDGISPLHF. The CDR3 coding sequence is TGTGCCAGCAGCCAAGAGGACGGAATTTCACCCCTCCACTTT.

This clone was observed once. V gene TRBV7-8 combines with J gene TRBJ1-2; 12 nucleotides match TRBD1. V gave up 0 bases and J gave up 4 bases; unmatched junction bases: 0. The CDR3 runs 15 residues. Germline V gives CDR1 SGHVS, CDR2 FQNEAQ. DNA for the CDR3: TGTGCCAGCAGCTTAGCGGGACAGGGGGCCTATGGCTACACCTTC. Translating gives CASSLAGQGAYGYTF.